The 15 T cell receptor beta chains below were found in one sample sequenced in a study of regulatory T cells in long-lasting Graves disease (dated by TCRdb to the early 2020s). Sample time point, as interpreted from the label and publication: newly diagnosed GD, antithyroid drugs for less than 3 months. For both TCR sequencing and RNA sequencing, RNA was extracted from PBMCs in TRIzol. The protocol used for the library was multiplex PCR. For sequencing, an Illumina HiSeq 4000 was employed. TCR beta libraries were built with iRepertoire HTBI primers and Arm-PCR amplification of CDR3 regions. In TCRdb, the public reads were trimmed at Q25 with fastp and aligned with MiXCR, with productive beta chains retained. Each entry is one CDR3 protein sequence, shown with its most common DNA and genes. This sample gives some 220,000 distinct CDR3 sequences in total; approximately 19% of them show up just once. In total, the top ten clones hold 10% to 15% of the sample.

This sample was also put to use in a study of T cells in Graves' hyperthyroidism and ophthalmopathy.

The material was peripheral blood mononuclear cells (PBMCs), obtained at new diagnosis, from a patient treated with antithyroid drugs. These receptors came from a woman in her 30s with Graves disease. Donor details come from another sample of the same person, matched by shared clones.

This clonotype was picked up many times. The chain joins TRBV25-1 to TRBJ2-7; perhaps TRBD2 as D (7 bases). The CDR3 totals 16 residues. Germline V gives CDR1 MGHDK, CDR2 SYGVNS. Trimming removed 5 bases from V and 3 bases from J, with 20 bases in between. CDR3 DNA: TGTGCCAGCAGTTCTGGAAAGGGGGGGGTCCTCTACGAGCAGTACTTC. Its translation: CASSSGKGGVLYEQYF.

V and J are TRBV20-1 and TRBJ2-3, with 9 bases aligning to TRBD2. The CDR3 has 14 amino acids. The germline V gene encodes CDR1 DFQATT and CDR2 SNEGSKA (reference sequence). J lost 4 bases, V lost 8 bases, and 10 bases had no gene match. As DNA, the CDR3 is TGCAGTTGGGAGGCTAGCGGGATCCCAGATACGCAGTATTTT. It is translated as CSWEASGIPDTQYF.

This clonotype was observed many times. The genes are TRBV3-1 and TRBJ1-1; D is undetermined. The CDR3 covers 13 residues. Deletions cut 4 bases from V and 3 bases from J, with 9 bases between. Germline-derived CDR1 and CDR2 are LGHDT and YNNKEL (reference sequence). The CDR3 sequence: CASSPDPDTEAFF. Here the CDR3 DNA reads TGTGCCAGCAGCCCAGACCCGGACACTGAAGCTTTCTTT.

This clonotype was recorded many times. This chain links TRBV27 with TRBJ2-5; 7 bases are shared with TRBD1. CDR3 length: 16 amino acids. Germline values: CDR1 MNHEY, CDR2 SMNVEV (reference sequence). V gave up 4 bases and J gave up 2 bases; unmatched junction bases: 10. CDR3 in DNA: TGTGCCAGCAGTTCCCGGACAGGTTGGCGGCAAGAGACCCAGTACTTC. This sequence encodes CASSSRTGWRQETQYF.

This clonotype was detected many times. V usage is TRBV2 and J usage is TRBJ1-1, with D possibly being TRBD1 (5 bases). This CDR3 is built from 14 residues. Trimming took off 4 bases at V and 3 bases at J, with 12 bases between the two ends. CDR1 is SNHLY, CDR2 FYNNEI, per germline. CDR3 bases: TGTGCCAGCAGTGGGGGACGGGGGTACACTGAAGCTTTCTTT. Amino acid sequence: CASSGGRGYTEAFF. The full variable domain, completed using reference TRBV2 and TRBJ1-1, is EPEVTQTPSHQVTQMGQEVILRCVPISNHLYFYWYRQILGQKVEFLVSFYNNEISEKSEIFDDQFSVERPDGSNFTLKIRSTKLEDSAMYFCASSGGRGYTEAFFGQGTRLTVV.

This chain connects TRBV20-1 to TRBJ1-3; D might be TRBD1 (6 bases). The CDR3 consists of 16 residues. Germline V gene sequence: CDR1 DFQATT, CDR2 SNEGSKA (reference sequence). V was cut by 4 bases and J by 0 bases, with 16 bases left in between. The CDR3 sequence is CSATPGTKYSGNTIYF. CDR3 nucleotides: TGCAGTGCTACGCCCGGGACAAAATACTCTGGAAACACCATATATTTT.

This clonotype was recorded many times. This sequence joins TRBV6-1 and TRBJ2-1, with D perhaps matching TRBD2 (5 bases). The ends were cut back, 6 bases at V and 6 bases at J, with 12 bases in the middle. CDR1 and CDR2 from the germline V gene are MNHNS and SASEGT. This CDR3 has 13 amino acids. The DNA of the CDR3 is TGTGCCAGCAGCCTCCAAGGGAGCAATGAGCAGTTCTTC. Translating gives CASSLQGSNEQFF.

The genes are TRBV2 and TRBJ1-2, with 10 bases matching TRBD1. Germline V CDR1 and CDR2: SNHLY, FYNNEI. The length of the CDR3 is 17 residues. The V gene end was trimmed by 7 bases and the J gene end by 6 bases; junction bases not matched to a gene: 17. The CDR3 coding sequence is TGTGCCAGCACTAATCCCGGGACAGGGGTACATCGTAATGGCTACACCTTC. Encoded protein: CASTNPGTGVHRNGYTF.

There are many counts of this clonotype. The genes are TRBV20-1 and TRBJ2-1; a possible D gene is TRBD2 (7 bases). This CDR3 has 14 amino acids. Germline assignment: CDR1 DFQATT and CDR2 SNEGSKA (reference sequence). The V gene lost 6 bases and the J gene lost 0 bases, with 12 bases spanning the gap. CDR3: CSARGGGSYNEQFF. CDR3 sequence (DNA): TGCAGTGCCCGAGGGGGGGGCTCCTACAATGAGCAGTTCTTC.

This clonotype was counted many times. CDR3 sequence (DNA): TGTGCCAGCAGCCAAGGGCGGCTGAACACTGAAGCTTTCTTT. Translated: CASSQGRLNTEAFF. This chain joins TRBV3-1 and TRBJ1-1; no clear D gene. There are 14 residues in the CDR3. V shed 1 base and J shed 0 bases, with 6 bases lying between them. The germline gives CDR1 LGHDT, CDR2 YNNKEL (reference sequence).

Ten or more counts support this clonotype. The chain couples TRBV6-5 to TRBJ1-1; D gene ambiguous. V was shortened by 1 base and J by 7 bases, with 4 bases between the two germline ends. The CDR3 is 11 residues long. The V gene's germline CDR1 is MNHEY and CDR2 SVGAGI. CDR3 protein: CASSYLGEAFF. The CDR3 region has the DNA TGTGCCAGCAGTTACTTGGGTGAAGCTTTCTTT.

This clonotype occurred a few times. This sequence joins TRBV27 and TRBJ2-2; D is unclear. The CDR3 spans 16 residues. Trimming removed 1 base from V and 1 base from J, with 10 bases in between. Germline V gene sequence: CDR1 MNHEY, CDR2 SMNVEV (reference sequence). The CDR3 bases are TGTGCCAGCAGTTTATTCGTGGCAGGGAACACCGGGGAGCTGTTTTTT. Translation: CASSLFVAGNTGELFF.

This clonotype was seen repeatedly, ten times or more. The CDR3 DNA reads TGTGCCAGCAGTCTTAAAGAGGGTGCCGGGGAGCTGTTTTTT. Residues: CASSLKEGAGELFF. This chain uses TRBV6-1 with TRBJ2-2; D might be TRBD2 (5 bases). The CDR3 has 14 amino acids. The V end was cut by 5 bases, the J end by 6 bases, with 13 bases between. CDR1 is MNHNS and CDR2 is SASEGT in the germline V gene.

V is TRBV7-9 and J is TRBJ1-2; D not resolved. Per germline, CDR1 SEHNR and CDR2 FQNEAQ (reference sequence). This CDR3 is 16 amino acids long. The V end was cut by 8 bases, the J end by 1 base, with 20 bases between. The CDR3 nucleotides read TGTGCCAGCTACGGAGGACGACCGGGCGATAACTATGGCTACACCTTC. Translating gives CASYGGRPGDNYGYTF. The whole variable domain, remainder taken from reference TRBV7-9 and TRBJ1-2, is DTGVSQNPRHKITKRGQNVTFRCDPISEHNRLYWYRQTLGQGPEFLTYFQNEAQLEKSRLLSDRFSAERPKGSFSTLEIQRTEQGDSAMYLCASYGGRPGDNYGYTFGSGTRLTVV.

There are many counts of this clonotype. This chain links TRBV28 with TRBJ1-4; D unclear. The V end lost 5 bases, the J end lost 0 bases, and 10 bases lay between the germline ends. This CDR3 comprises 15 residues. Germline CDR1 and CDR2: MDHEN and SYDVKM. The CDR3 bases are TGTGCCAGCAGTCTTTTGGGCGCAACTAATGAAAAACTGTTTTTT. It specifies CASSLLGATNEKLFF.